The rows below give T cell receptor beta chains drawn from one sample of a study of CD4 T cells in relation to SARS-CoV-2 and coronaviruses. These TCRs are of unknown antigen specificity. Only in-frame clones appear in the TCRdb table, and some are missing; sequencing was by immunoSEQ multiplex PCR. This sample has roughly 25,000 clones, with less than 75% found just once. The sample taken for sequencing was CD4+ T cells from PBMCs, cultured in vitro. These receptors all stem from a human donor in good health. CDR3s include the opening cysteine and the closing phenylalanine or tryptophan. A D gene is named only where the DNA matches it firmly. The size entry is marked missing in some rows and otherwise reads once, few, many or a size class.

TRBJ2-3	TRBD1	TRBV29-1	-	TGCAGCGTCCGGACAGGGGTCCCAGATACGCAGTATTTT	CSVRTGVPDTQYF
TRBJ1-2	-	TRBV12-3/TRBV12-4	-	TGTGCCAGCAGCACCAACTATGGCTACACCTTC	CASSTNYGYTF
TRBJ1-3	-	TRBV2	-	TGTGCCAGCAGTGAGGTTACTGGAAACACCATATATTTT	CASSEVTGNTIYF
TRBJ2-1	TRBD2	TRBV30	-	TGTGCCTGGAGTGTAATACTAGCGGGAGTACGTGGAAGCTACAATGAGCAGTTCTTC	CAWSVILAGVRGSYNEQFF
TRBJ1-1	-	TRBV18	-	TGTGCCAGCTCACCAAACGCCCTCGCCACTGAAGCTTTCTTT	CASSPNALATEAFF
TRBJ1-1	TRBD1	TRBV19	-	TGTGCCAGTAGAGGGGGACAGGGGGGCACTGAAGCTTTCTTT	CASRGGQGGTEAFF
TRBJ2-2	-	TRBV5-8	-	TGTGCCAGCAGCTTGATGGGCTTCGGGGAGCTGTTTTTT	CASSLMGFGELFF
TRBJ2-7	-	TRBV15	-	TGTGCCACCAGCAGAGATCGTGGGGTATCGATCTCCTACGAGCAGTACTTC	CATSRDRGVSISYEQYF
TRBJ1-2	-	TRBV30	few	TGTGCCTGGGTCCCCTATAACTATGGCTACACCTTC	CAWVPYNYGYTF
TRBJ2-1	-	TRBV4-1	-	TGCGCCAGCAGCCAAGGAATGGGGGGCTACAATGAGCAGTTCTTC	CASSQGMGGYNEQFF
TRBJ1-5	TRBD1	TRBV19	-	TGTGCCAGTAGTATGGGACAGGTGATCCGCAATCAGCCCCAGCATTTT	CASSMGQVIRNQPQHF
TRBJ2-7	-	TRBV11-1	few	TGTGCCAGCACCCACGTGACGAACGAGCAGTACTTC	CASTHVTNEQYF
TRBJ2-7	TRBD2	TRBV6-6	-	TGTGCCAGCAGTTATAGACTAGCGGATCCCTCCTACGAGCAGTACTTC	CASSYRLADPSYEQYF
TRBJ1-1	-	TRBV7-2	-	TGTGCCAGCAGCTGGGGACGAGGGAACACTGAAGCTTTCTTT	CASSWGRGNTEAFF
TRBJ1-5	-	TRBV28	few	TGTGCCAGCAGTTTACACCAGAATCAGCCCCAGCATTTT	CASSLHQNQPQHF
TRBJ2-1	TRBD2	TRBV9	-	TGTGCCAGCAGCCCCCGGACTAGCGGGACTCAGTTCTTC	CASSPRTSGTQFF
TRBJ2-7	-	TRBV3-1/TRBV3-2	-	TGTGCCAGCAGCCAAGGTTTCGGAACCTACGAGCAGTACTTC	CASSQGFGTYEQYF
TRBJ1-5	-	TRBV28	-	TGTGCCAGCACAGCCCCCGATCAGCCCCAGCATTTT	CASTAPDQPQHF
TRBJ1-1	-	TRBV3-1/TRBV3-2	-	TGTGCCAGCAGCCAACGGGGAGGGAACACTGAAGCTTTCTTT	CASSQRGGNTEAFF
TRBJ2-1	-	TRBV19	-	TGTGCCAGTAGTATAGAGGGACTGGGATCAGAGCAGTTCTTC	CASSIEGLGSEQFF
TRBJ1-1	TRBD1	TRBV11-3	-	TGTGCCAGCAGCTTATTGTTCATCAGGGGGGCGCGGTTCACTGAAGCTTTCTTT	CASSLLFIRGARFTEAFF
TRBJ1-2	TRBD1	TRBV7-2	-	TGTGCCAGCAGCTTAGTTACAGGGGGCAGCTATGGCTACACCTTC	CASSLVTGGSYGYTF
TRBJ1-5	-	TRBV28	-	TGTGCCAGCACAGGGTACGATCAGCCCCAGCATTTT	CASTGYDQPQHF
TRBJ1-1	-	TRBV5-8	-	TGTGCCAGCAGCTTGGGTATATACAAGAACACTGAAGCTTTCTTT	CASSLGIYKNTEAFF
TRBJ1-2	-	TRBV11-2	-	TGTGCCAGCAGCCCCGACAGGAACTATGGCTACACCTTC	CASSPDRNYGYTF
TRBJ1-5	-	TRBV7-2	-	TGTGCCAGCAGCTACCGGAGGGGGGATCAGCCCCAGCATTTT	CASSYRRGDQPQHF
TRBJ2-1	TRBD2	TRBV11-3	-	TGTGCCAGCAGCTTAGACCGCGGACTAGCGGGAGGCTTAGGCAATGAGCAGTTCTTC	CASSLDRGLAGGLGNEQFF
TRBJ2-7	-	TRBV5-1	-	TGCGCCAGCAGCTTGGCCAGGGCTGGCGGCGAGCAGTACTTC	CASSLARAGGEQYF
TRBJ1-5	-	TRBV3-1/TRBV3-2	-	TGTGCCAGCAGCCAAGATCGGGGGATGGGGCCCCAGCATTTT	CASSQDRGMGPQHF
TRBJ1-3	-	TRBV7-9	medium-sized	TGTGCCAGCAGCACCATGACAGTTCCAAACACCATATATTTT	CASSTMTVPNTIYF
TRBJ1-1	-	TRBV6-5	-	TGTGCCAGCAACGATAGGTCTCGGGGAACTGAAGCTTTCTTT	CASNDRSRGTEAFF
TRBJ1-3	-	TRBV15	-	TGTGCCACCAGCAGAGAAATTCAGAGCTCTGGAAACACCATATATTTT	CATSREIQSSGNTIYF
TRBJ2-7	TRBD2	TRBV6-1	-	TGTGCCAGCAGTGGGGGTGGACTAGCGAGTGGGTACGAGCAGTACTTC	CASSGGGLASGYEQYF
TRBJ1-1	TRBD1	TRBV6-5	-	TGTGCCAGCAGCCAGGACAGGGTAAACACTGAAGCTTTCTTT	CASSQDRVNTEAFF